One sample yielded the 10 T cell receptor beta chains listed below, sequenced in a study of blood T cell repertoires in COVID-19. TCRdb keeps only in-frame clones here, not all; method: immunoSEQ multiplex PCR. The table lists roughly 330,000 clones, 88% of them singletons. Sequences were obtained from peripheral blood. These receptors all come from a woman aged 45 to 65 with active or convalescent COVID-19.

This chain's CDR3 is CASSKYRQGATQPQHF. Written as DNA, the CDR3 is TGTGCCAGCAGCAAATACAGACAGGGGGCTACTCAGCCCCAGCATTTT. The chain combines TRBV28 with TRBJ1-5; 10 bases match TRBD1. Trimming cost V 6 bases and J 6 bases; bases outside gene matches: 11. Germline V lookup: CDR1 MDHEN, CDR2 SYDVKM. The CDR3 has 16 amino acids.

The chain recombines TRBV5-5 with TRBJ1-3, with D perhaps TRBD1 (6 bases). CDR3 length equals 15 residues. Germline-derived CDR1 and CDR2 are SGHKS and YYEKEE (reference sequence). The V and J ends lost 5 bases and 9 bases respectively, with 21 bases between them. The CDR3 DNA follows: TGTGCCAGCAGTTGGGAAACCGGGACAACGGGCACCATATATTTT. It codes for CASSWETGTTGTIYF.

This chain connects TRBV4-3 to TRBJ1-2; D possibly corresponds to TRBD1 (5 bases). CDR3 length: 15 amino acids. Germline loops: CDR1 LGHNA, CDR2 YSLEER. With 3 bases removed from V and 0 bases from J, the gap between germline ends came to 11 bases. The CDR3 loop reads CASSQDTGPNYGYTF. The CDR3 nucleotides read TGCGCCAGCAGCCAGGACACCGGGCCTAACTATGGCTACACCTTC.

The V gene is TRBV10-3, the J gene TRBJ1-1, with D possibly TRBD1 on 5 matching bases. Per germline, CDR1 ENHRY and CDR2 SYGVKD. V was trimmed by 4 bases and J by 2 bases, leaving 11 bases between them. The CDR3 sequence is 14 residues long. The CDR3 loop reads CAISGSTVNTEAFF. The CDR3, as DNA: TGTGCCATCAGTGGATCGACAGTTAACACTGAAGCTTTCTTT.

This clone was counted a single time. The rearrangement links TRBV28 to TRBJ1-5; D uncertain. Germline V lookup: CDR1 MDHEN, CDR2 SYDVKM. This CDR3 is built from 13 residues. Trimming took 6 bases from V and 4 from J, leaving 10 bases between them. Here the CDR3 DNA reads TGTGCCAGCAGCTTCGCTGAGAATCAGCCCCAGCATTTT. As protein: CASSFAENQPQHF.

CDR3 loop: CASSFDSSYNSPLHF. The CDR3 coding sequence is TGTGCCAGCAGCTTTGACAGCTCCTATAATTCACCCCTCCACTTT. The chain combines TRBV7-9 with TRBJ1-6; TRBD1 might be the D (5 bases). Germline CDR1 is SEHNR and CDR2 is FQNEAQ (reference sequence). The ends were cut back, 3 bases at V and 0 bases at J, with 6 bases in the middle. The CDR3 has 15 residues.

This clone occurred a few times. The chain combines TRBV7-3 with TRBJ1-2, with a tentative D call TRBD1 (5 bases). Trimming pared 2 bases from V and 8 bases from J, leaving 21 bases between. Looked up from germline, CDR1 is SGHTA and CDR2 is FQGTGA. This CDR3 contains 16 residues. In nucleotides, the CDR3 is TGTGCCAGCAGCTTATACCCCTCCGGGTCGGGGGACGGCTACACCTTC. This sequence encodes CASSLYPSGSGDGYTF.

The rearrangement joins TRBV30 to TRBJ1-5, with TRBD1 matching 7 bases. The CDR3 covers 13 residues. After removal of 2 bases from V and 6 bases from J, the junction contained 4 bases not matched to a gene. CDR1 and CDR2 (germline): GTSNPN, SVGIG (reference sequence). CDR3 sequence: CAWSRDSSQPQHF. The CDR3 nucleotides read TGTGCCTGGAGTAGGGACAGCTCTCAGCCCCAGCATTTT.

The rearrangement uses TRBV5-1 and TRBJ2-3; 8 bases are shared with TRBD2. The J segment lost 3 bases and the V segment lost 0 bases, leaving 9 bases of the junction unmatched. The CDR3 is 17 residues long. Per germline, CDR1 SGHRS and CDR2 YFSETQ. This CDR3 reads CASSLGGSGASTDTQYF. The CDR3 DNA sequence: TGCGCCAGCAGCTTGGGTGGTAGCGGGGCTTCTACAGATACGCAGTATTTT.

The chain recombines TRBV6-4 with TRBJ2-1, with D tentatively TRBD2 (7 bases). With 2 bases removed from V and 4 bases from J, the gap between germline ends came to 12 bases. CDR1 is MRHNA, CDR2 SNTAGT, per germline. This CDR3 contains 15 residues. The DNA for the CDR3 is TGTGCCAGCAGTGACCGCGGGGGCCGGTACAATGAGCAGTTCTTC. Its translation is CASSDRGGRYNEQFF.